The next 15 T cell receptor beta chains were all read from a single sample in a study of blood T cells in healthy people across ages. Then a second PCR, running about 7 to 11 cycles, was carried out with a sample-barcoded 5' primer and a J-beta primer mix. TCRdb re-called the 5' RACE reads with MiXCR, one entry per CDR3 protein. The table shows 600,000 to 1,000,000 distinct CDR3 sequences, with 25% occurring only once. The data also belong to a second study, concerning T cells of mothers and their children.

Sequencing was performed on blood. The receptors shown here come from a boy younger than 18 in good health.

The genes are TRBV4-1 and TRBJ2-1, with 11 bases aligning to TRBD2. The V gene's germline CDR1 is MGHRA and CDR2 YSYEKL. Trimming removed 0 bases from V and 0 bases from J; junction bases left unmatched: 13. CDR3 length: 21 residues. The CDR3 reads CASSQDITLAGGPSSYNEQFF. In DNA, the CDR3 is TGCGCCAGCAGCCAAGATATAACCTTAGCGGGAGGGCCCAGCTCCTACAATGAGCAGTTCTTC.

V is TRBV10-3 and J is TRBJ1-4; 7 bases fit TRBD1. The length of the CDR3 is 15 residues. Germline V gives CDR1 ENHRY, CDR2 SYGVKD. The V segment lost 5 bases and the J segment 8 bases; nucleotides outside the gene matches: 11. This chain's CDR3 is CAISWNGTAVEKLFF. The CDR3 DNA sequence: TGTGCCATCAGTTGGAACGGGACAGCCGTAGAAAAACTGTTTTTT.

V is TRBV4-3 and J is TRBJ2-5; 8 nucleotides align to TRBD2. CDR1 LGHNA and CDR2 YSLEER come from the germline V gene. The CDR3 is made up of 14 amino acids. V gave up 10 bases and J gave up 2 bases; unmatched junction bases: 9. CDR3 coding DNA: TGCGCCATTAGCGACCTAGCGGGTCAAGAGACCCAGTACTTC. Translated: CAISDLAGQETQYF.

The chain combines TRBV5-8 with TRBJ1-2; D might be TRBD1 (5 bases). CDR3 size: 15 residues. The germline V gene has CDR1 SGHTS and CDR2 YDEGEE. V gave up 4 bases and J gave up 6 bases, with 19 bases separating them. The CDR3 DNA follows: TGTGCCAGCAGCCCCCGTACTTGGGGCCTGGATGGCTACACCTTC. It encodes CASSPRTWGLDGYTF.

This clonotype showed up just a few times. CDR3 coding DNA: TGTGCCAGCAGCTTAGGTCGGACAGGGGGCGCAGAGACCCAGTACTTC. This codes for CASSLGRTGGAETQYF. This chain uses TRBV7-2 with TRBJ2-5; 11 nucleotides line up with TRBD1. The germline V gene has CDR1 SGHTA and CDR2 FQGNSA. J was trimmed by 4 bases and V by 1 base; bases with no gene match: 5. This CDR3 spans 16 amino acids.

Details on this clonotype: This could be a read error, since a much larger clone is one nucleotide away. V gene TRBV7-3 combines with J gene TRBJ1-1; D may be TRBD1 (5 bases). Per the germline V gene, CDR1 is SGHTA and CDR2 is FQGTGA. The CDR3 consists of 13 residues. The CDR3 DNA sequence: TGTGGCAGCAGCTGGGGGGTGAACACTGAAGCTTTCTTT. Its protein is CGSSWGVNTEAFF.

This sequence joins TRBV11-2 and TRBJ2-5; D gene uncertain. V was clipped by 0 bases and J by 4 bases, with 15 bases between them. Germline-derived CDR1 and CDR2 are SGHAT and FQNNGV. The CDR3 contains 16 residues. The CDR3 coding sequence is TGTGCCAGCAGCTTAGATCTGGTGGCGGTTCCAGAGACCCAGTACTTC. This codes for CASSLDLVAVPETQYF. The full variable domain, with the rest looked up from reference TRBV11-2 and TRBJ2-5, is EAGVAQSPRYKIIEKRQSVAFWCNPISGHATLYWYQQILGQGPKLLIQFQNNGVVDDSQLPKDRFSAERLKGVDSTLKIQPAKLEDSAVYLCASSLDLVAVPETQYFGPGTRLLVL.

In its sample, this clonotype was seen a few times. The V gene is TRBV20-1, the J gene TRBJ2-7, with D possibly called TRBD1 or TRBD2 (5 bases each). This CDR3 has 12 amino acids. The germline V and J ends were trimmed by 1 base and 4 bases, with 8 bases remaining between them. The germline CDR1 and CDR2 sequences are DFQATT and SNEGSKA (reference sequence). The CDR3 DNA reads as TGCAGTGCTAGAGGGGGGTTTTACGAGCAGTACTTC. Translating gives CSARGGFYEQYF.

This clonotype has only a few counts. The chain couples TRBV11-2 to TRBJ2-7; 7 positions agree with TRBD1. Trimming cost V 5 bases and J 2 bases; bases outside gene matches: 9. Germline CDR1 and CDR2: SGHAT and FQNNGV. The CDR3 contains 15 residues. The CDR3 nucleotides are TGTGCCAGCAGCCCGACAGGGTTTGGCCCCTACGAGCAGTACTTC. Protein sequence: CASSPTGFGPYEQYF.

In this sample, this clonotype turned up many times. CDR3 amino acids: CSVTDRGNQPQHF. Written as DNA, the CDR3 is TGCAGCGTGACGGACAGGGGTAATCAGCCCCAGCATTTT. The J gene is TRBJ1-5, the V gene TRBV29-1; 9 bases fit TRBD1. This CDR3 spans 13 amino acids. Germline V gene data show CDR1 as SQVTM and CDR2 as ANQGSEA. V lost 6 bases, J lost 4 bases, and 4 bases stayed unmatched.

The rearrangement uses TRBV18 and TRBJ1-4, with D maybe TRBD1 (5 bases). CDR3 length equals 15 residues. The germline CDR1 and CDR2 sequences are KGHSH and LQKENI. V was pared by 0 bases and J by 5 bases, with 10 bases between. CDR3 sequence: CASSPPGDWNEKLFF. CDR3 DNA: TGTGCCAGCTCACCACCGGGGGACTGGAATGAAAAACTGTTTTTT.

Details on this clonotype: The junction differs from germline at one of its ends, possibly a read error. The chain uses TRBV6-5 and TRBJ1-5; unclear D gene. Per germline, CDR1 MNHEY and CDR2 SVGAGI. The CDR3 extends over 14 amino acids. CDR3: CAGSSNGGNQPQHF. The CDR3 DNA reads as TGTGCCGGCAGCAGCAATGGGGGCAATCAGCCCCAGCATTTT.

This clonotype was detected once. V is TRBV19 and J is TRBJ2-3; D is unresolved. V lost 5 bases to trimming and J lost 4 bases, with 16 bases between them. CDR1 is LNHDA and CDR2 is SQIVND in the germline V gene (reference sequence). This CDR3 comprises 15 residues. The CDR3, as DNA: TGTGCCAGTAGTGCACAAACTTACTCCCCAGATACGCAGTATTTT. Translating gives CASSAQTYSPDTQYF. The whole variable domain, remainder taken from reference TRBV19 and TRBJ2-3, is DGGITQSPKYLFRKEGQNVTLSCEQNLNHDAMYWYRQDPGQGLRLIYYSQIVNDFQKGDIAEGYSVSREKKESFPLTVTSAQKNPTAFYLCASSAQTYSPDTQYFGPGTRLTVL.

The gene calls are TRBV25-1 and TRBJ2-7, with D perhaps TRBD1 (5 bases). This CDR3 spans 15 amino acids. Trimming took 4 bases from V and 0 from J, leaving 13 bases between them. The germline gives CDR1 MGHDK, CDR2 SYGVNS. CDR3 in amino acids: CASSVTQGASYEQYF. Here the CDR3 DNA reads TGTGCCAGCAGTGTAACCCAAGGGGCCTCCTACGAGCAGTACTTC.

This clonotype was counted at least ten times. The gene calls are TRBV20-1 and TRBJ1-5, with D uncertain. Germline lookup yields CDR1 DFQATT and CDR2 SNEGSKA (reference sequence). V lost 0 bases and J lost 4, with 7 bases in between. CDR3 size: 13 residues. The CDR3, as DNA: TGCAGTGCTAGAGATTGGCCGAATCAGCCCCAGCATTTT. It encodes CSARDWPNQPQHF.